Listed here are 22 T cell receptor beta chains from one sample, sequenced in a study of Graves' ophthalmopathy and Graves' hyperthyroidism (dated by TCRdb to the late 2010s). The run used an Illumina HiSeq 2000. For repertoire sequencing, TCR beta CDR3 regions were amplified from RNA transcripts. The first round of RT-PCR was done with HTBI primers and the Qiagen OneStep RT-PCR kit, and was followed by a second round of multiplex PCR, then size selection and purification. The public reads were reprocessed in TCRdb via fastp at Q25 and MiXCR, keeping in-frame beta chains. A single entry per CDR3 protein holds the most common genes and DNA from its merged rows. This sample gives about 240,000 distinct CDR3 sequences in total; around 42% of them show up just once. Around half of the sample rests with the top ten. The specimen sequenced was peripheral blood. These receptors all come from an adult man with Graves' ophthalmopathy.

The genes are TRBV12-3 or TRBV12-4 and TRBJ2-7; the D is unclear. Trimming cost V 10 bases and J 1 base, with 14 bases left between them. The CDR3 extends over 13 amino acids. CDR3 DNA: TGTGCCATCAGATCGGGCAGTTCCTACGAGCAGTACTTC. This codes for CAIRSGSSYEQYF.

Points on this clonotype: The germline gene is not matched at one end of the junction; a read error may be the cause. The V call is TRBV10-3, the J call TRBJ1-2; D remains unclear. The CDR3 extends over 13 amino acids. Germline CDR1 reads ENHRY; CDR2 reads SYGVKD. The CDR3 DNA reads TGTGCCATCAGCCCGGAACAGAACTATGGCAACACCTTC. Protein product: CAISPEQNYGNTF.

The J gene is TRBJ1-1, the V gene TRBV19; D remains ambiguous. The V end lost 7 bases, the J end lost 0 bases, and 12 bases lay between the germline ends. Germline values: CDR1 LNHDA, CDR2 SQIVND (reference sequence). This CDR3 has 14 residues. The DNA of the CDR3 is TGTGCCAGTAATCTACCGGGCATGAACACTGAAGCTTTCTTT. Its translation: CASNLPGMNTEAFF.

This rearrangement joins TRBV7-2 to TRBJ1-6; 9 nucleotides align to TRBD1. In germline, CDR1 is SGHTA, CDR2 FQGNSA. V lost 3 bases to trimming and J lost 13 bases; unmatched junction nucleotides: 10. The CDR3 covers 15 residues. As DNA, the CDR3 is TGTGCCAGCAGCTTGGATGGGACAGGGCTAGAGCCCCTCCACTTT. As protein: CASSLDGTGLEPLHF.

V usage is TRBV28 and J usage is TRBJ2-5; D is uncertain. This CDR3 has 15 residues. V was shortened by 8 bases and J by 1 base, with 17 bases between the two germline ends. Germline CDR1 and CDR2: MDHEN and SYDVKM. CDR3 DNA: TGTGCCAGCGCTACTGACGTTGGTCTCCAAGAGACCCAGTACTTC. This gives the protein CASATDVGLQETQYF.

About this clonotype itself: The CDR3 does not end in the conserved phenylalanine or tryptophan, so this is likely a read error. V is TRBV5-1 and J is TRBJ1-1; no clear D gene. The CDR3 sequence is 14 residues long. Germline V lookup: CDR1 SGHRS, CDR2 YFSETQ. Trimming removed 2 bases from V and 1 base from J, with 9 bases in between. The CDR3, as DNA: TGCGCCAGCAGCTTAGATGGGAGGAACACTGAAGCTTTCCTT. It encodes CASSLDGRNTEAFL.

A word on this clonotype: A much larger clone is a single base away; this may be a read error. The V and J genes are TRBV5-8 and TRBJ2-5; 10 bases are a match to TRBD1. The CDR3 contains 16 residues. Looked up from germline, CDR1 is SGHTS and CDR2 is YDEGEE. V shed 4 bases and J 1 base; nucleotides not matched to a gene: 7. CDR3 loop: CASSLVRTGGQETQYF. The CDR3 bases are TGTGCCAGCAGCCTCGTCCGGACAGGGGGCCAAGAGACCCAGTACTTC.

This clonotype was observed a few times. V and J are TRBV10-3 and TRBJ1-3, with 8 bases fitting TRBD1. The V and J ends lost 5 bases and 1 base, in that order; junction bases with no gene match: 1. CDR1 is ENHRY, CDR2 SYGVKD, per germline. CDR3 length: 14 amino acids. CDR3 sequence: CAISRTGSGNTIYF. The CDR3 region has the DNA TGTGCCATCAGTCGGACAGGGTCTGGAAACACCATATATTTT.

This sequence joins TRBV7-8 and TRBJ1-1; D ambiguous. The germline gives CDR1 SGHVS, CDR2 FQNEAQ. Trimming stripped 1 base from V and 0 bases from J, with 6 bases between. The CDR3 runs to 14 residues. The CDR3 nucleotides read TGTGCCAGCAGCTTAGTAGCAGTGAACACTGAAGCTTTCTTT. This translates into CASSLVAVNTEAFF.

The sample holds a few counts of this clonotype. The chain uses TRBV29-1 and TRBJ2-7; 9 bases line up with TRBD1. Germline CDR1 is SQVTM and CDR2 is ANQGSEA. V shed 2 bases, J shed 1 base, and the junction held 3 bases outside the gene matches. This CDR3 has 14 amino acids. In DNA, the CDR3 is TGCAGCGTTGAAATAGGACAGGGGTCCTACGAGCAGTACTTC. The encoded protein is CSVEIGQGSYEQYF.

This rearrangement joins TRBV29-1 to TRBJ1-2, with D possibly TRBD1 on 6 matching bases. V was pared by 7 bases and J by 4 bases, with 16 bases between. The CDR3 is 13 residues long. CDR1 and CDR2 from the germline V gene are SQVTM and ANQGSEA. The CDR3 DNA reads as TGCAGCGCCACTGGGGGGGCGCGCTATGGCTACACCTTC. Translation: CSATGGARYGYTF.

This clonotype was seen a handful of times. This chain joins TRBV2 and TRBJ2-7; the D is unclear. The closer fit of TRBJ2-1 to the DNA end suggests the J call may be wrong. Looked up from germline, CDR1 is SNHLY and CDR2 is FYNNEI. CDR3 size: 11 residues. In nucleotides, the CDR3 is TGTGCCAGCAAATGGGAAGGCGAGCAGTTCTTC. Its translation: CASKWEGEQFF.

This chain connects TRBV5-1 to TRBJ2-6; 7 nucleotides align to TRBD2. The CDR3 runs to 16 residues. Unmatched junction bases numbered 3, after V lost 2 bases and J lost 1 base. Germline CDR1 reads SGHRS; CDR2 reads YFSETQ. The CDR3 here is CASSFGGISGANVLTF. For the CDR3, the DNA is TGCGCCAGCAGCTTCGGGGGGATTTCTGGGGCCAACGTCCTGACTTTC.

This clonotype was counted between two and nine times. The V call is TRBV9, the J call TRBJ2-2; 9 bases match TRBD1. The CDR3 is 17 residues long. The germline V gene encodes CDR1 SGDLS and CDR2 YYNGEE. V lost 3 bases to trimming and J lost 5 bases; unmatched junction nucleotides: 11. The CDR3 region is CASSDVPGTGITGELFF. CDR3 bases: TGTGCCAGCAGCGACGTCCCCGGGACAGGGATTACCGGGGAGCTGTTTTTT. The variable domain in full, completed from reference TRBV9 and TRBJ2-2, reads DSGVTQTPKHLITATGQRVTLRCSPRSGDLSVYWYQQSLDQGLQFLIQYYNGEERAKGNILERFSAQQFPDLHSELNLSSLELGDSALYFCASSDVPGTGITGELFFGEGSRLTVL.

This clonotype was counted a few times. The chain uses TRBV10-1 and TRBJ1-3; possibly TRBD1 for D (5 bases). The CDR3 contains 14 residues. Germline V gene data show CDR1 as WNHNN and CDR2 as SYGVQD (reference sequence). Deletions cut 7 bases from V and 1 base from J, with 11 bases between. The CDR3 loop is CASTGKGSGNTIYF. DNA for the CDR3: TGCGCCAGCACTGGAAAGGGGTCTGGAAACACCATATATTTT.

The chain has TRBV12-3 or TRBV12-4 and TRBJ2-2; 8 nucleotides line up with TRBD1. The ends lost 6 bases at V and 5 bases at J; junction bases unmatched: 11. CDR3 length: 16 amino acids. CDR3 DNA: TGTGCCAGCAGAGCAAGACAGGGGTGGAGGACCGGGGAGCTGTTTTTT. Amino acids: CASRARQGWRTGELFF.

This clonotype was counted a few times. This chain links TRBV11-2 with TRBJ1-2, with TRBD1 as a possible D gene (6 bases). Germline V gene sequence: CDR1 SGHAT, CDR2 FQNNGV. CDR3 length: 15 residues. Trimming left V 4 bases short and J 0 bases short, with 12 bases between. CDR3 sequence reads: CASSSYRAANYGYTF. CDR3 coding DNA: TGTGCCAGCAGCTCCTACAGGGCAGCTAACTATGGCTACACCTTC.

This clonotype was counted ten times or more. The CDR3 reads CATSREAGENTEAFF. CDR3 nucleotide sequence: TGTGCCACCAGCAGAGAGGCAGGGGAGAACACTGAAGCTTTCTTT. The V call is TRBV15, the J call TRBJ1-1, with a possible D match to TRBD1 (6 bases). The V end was cut by 0 bases, the J end by 1 base, with 9 bases between. There are 15 residues in the CDR3. CDR1 and CDR2 from the germline V gene are LNHNV and YYDKDF (reference sequence).

This clonotype was recorded a few times. The chain couples TRBV30 to TRBJ2-6; D uncertain. V was shortened by 0 bases and J by 2 bases, with 8 bases between the two germline ends. This CDR3 spans 15 amino acids. Per germline, CDR1 GTSNPN and CDR2 SVGIG (reference sequence). CDR3 in amino acids: CAWSVRAPGANVLTF. CDR3 DNA: TGTGCCTGGAGTGTACGGGCGCCTGGGGCCAACGTCCTGACTTTC.

The chain carries TRBV7-2 and TRBJ2-5; TRBD1 might be the D (5 bases). The CDR3 spans 14 residues. The germline gives CDR1 SGHTA, CDR2 FQGNSA. Trimming left V 2 bases short and J 5 bases short, with 12 bases between. The CDR3, as DNA: TGTGCCAGCAGCTTACCCGACAGATGGGAGACCCAGTACTTC. This codes for CASSLPDRWETQYF.

CDR3 in DNA: TGTGCCAGCAGTTCGCCCGGACAGCCCCGAGAAGCTTTCTTT. Its protein product is CASSSPGQPREAFF. The chain couples TRBV28 to TRBJ1-1; possibly TRBD1 for D (6 bases). CDR1 is MDHEN and CDR2 is SYDVKM in the germline V gene. The CDR3 is 14 amino acids. The V end lost 4 bases, the J end lost 8 bases, and 17 bases lay between the germline ends.

This clonotype came up a few times. The chain is built from TRBV2 and TRBJ2-7; weak D call: TRBD1 (6 bases). V was clipped by 7 bases and J by 7 bases, with 14 bases between them. This CDR3 has 12 amino acids. Germline V gene sequence: CDR1 SNHLY, CDR2 FYNNEI. The DNA for the CDR3 is TGTGCCAGCAAAGGCAGGGGTGAAGAGCAGTACTTC. It codes for CASKGRGEEQYF. Full variable domain (missing parts from reference TRBV2 and TRBJ2-7): EPEVTQTPSHQVTQMGQEVILRCVPISNHLYFYWYRQILGQKVEFLVSFYNNEISEKSEIFDDQFSVERPDGSNFTLKIRSTKLEDSAMYFCASKGRGEEQYFGPGTRLTVT.